This TCR beta chain appears in the sequencing data of a study of shared clonotypes between healthy human individuals. Across the whole study: Each donor's CD8 memory used one plate, CD8 naive two, each CD4 subset three.

The CDR3 runs to 14 residues. Trimming took 0 bases from V and 9 from J; bases not matched to a gene: 4. Germline lookup yields CDR1 SGHRS and CDR2 YFSETQ. The CD4+ fraction was divided into a CD45RA+ naive subset and a CD45RA-negative memory subset. Findings and limits, study-wide: Rarefaction revealed incomplete sorted-subset sequencing despite large depth.

This clone has a handful of counts. Its antigen remains unknown. Profiled with immunoSEQ multiplex PCR; TCRdb holds only in-frame clones, not every one. The sample shows over a million clones, about 80% of them seen only once. This sequence was found in a man aged 18 to 35 in good health. The chain uses TRBV5-1 and TRBJ2-4; TRBD2 matches at 9 bases. The sequenced sample consisted of memory CD4+ T cells sorted from blood. Subset noted: CD45RA-negative fraction. Here the CDR3 reads CASSLDSGSSIQYF. In DNA form, the CDR3 reads TGCGCCAGCAGCTTGGATAGCGGGAGTTCCATTCAGTACTTC.